One and the same sample provided the 30 T cell receptor beta chains below, sequenced in a study of OX40 agonist ivuxolimab in advanced cancers. The assay was immunoSEQ multiplex PCR, and TCRdb's table has in-frame clones only and misses some. The sample contains over 55,000 clones, 65% to 90% of which appear only once. The sequencing here drew on CD4+ or CD8+ T cells sorted from blood, taken in a trial of the OX40 agonist ivuxolimab. These receptors were taken from an adult with an advanced solid tumor such as melanoma, head and neck, liver or kidney cancer.

This clone turned up a few times. This chain connects TRBV5-1 to TRBJ2-7, with 7 bases lining up with TRBD1. CDR3 size: 20 residues. The J segment lost 2 bases and the V segment lost 4 bases, leaving 24 bases of the junction unmatched. CDR1 and CDR2 from the germline V gene are SGHRS and YFSETQ. CDR3 coding DNA: TGCGCCAGCAGCGTGGGGATCCGGGACAGAAGCCGACTAACTACCTACGAGCAGTACTTC. Residues: CASSVGIRDRSRLTTYEQYF.

CDR3 loop: CASRPGQGKTEAFF. The CDR3 region has the DNA TGTGCCAGCAGACCGGGACAGGGAAAGACTGAAGCTTTCTTT. The rearrangement joins TRBV6-5 to TRBJ1-1; TRBD1 aligns across 9 bases. CDR1 and CDR2 (germline): MNHEY, SVGAGI. CDR3 length: 14 amino acids. The ends lost 6 bases at V and 5 bases at J; junction bases unmatched: 7.

The chain has TRBV2 and TRBJ2-3; D assignment may be TRBD1 or TRBD2 (5 bases each). This CDR3 is built from 16 residues. Between the trimmed V and J ends, which lost 7 bases and 2 bases, there was a span of 19 bases. Germline V CDR1 and CDR2: SNHLY, FYNNEI. The CDR3 coding sequence is TGTGCCAGCACAAGGTTGGGGGTATCTTACACAGATACGCAGTATTTT. Its translation is CASTRLGVSYTDTQYF.

This clone was observed once. This chain connects TRBV9 to TRBJ2-1; 8 bases align to TRBD1. The CDR3 is made up of 14 amino acids. Germline CDR1 reads SGDLS; CDR2 reads YYNGEE. V shed 3 bases, J shed 7 bases, and the junction held 6 bases outside the gene matches. The CDR3, as DNA: TGTGCCAGCAGCGCGGGGACAGGTAGGAATGAGCAGTTCTTC. Translation: CASSAGTGRNEQFF.

The chain joins TRBV7-6 to TRBJ2-7; 9 bases line up with TRBD1. The CDR3 is 15 residues long. With V trimmed by 5 bases and J by 2 bases, 7 bases remained unmatched. CDR1 is SGHVS, CDR2 FNYEAQ, per germline. The CDR3 DNA is TGTGCCAGCAGCCCCTCGACAGGGGGAGCCTACGAGCAGTACTTC. Translating gives CASSPSTGGAYEQYF.

J is TRBJ2-3 and V is TRBV6-4, with 10 bases fitting TRBD2. The J segment lost 1 base and the V segment lost 9 bases, leaving 7 bases of the junction unmatched. Germline loops: CDR1 MRHNA, CDR2 SNTAGT. The CDR3 extends over 15 amino acids. CDR3 coding DNA: TGTGCCAGTTCCTCGGGGACTAGCGGCACAGATACGCAGTATTTT. Translating it yields CASSSGTSGTDTQYF.

V gene TRBV20-1 combines with J gene TRBJ1-5, with D perhaps matching TRBD1 (5 bases). The CDR3 has 11 residues. The germline V and J ends were trimmed by 5 bases and 9 bases, with 11 bases remaining between them. The V gene's germline CDR1 is DFQATT and CDR2 SNEGSKA (reference sequence). DNA of the CDR3: TGCAGTGCTTCAGGGCAGGGGCCCCAGCATTTT. It translates to CSASGQGPQHF.

The V gene is TRBV6-1, the J gene TRBJ2-4; D is possibly TRBD2 (5 bases). The length of the CDR3 is 12 residues. The V gene lost 3 bases and the J gene lost 15 bases, with 15 bases spanning the gap. Germline V gene sequence: CDR1 MNHNS, CDR2 SASEGT. CDR3 sequence: CASSDRRSEAYF. The CDR3 DNA is TGTGCCAGCAGTGATAGGCGGTCGGAGGCGTACTTC.

The V gene is TRBV7-8, the J gene TRBJ1-2; D might be TRBD1 (5 bases). The V gene's germline CDR1 is SGHVS and CDR2 FQNEAQ. This CDR3 comprises 19 residues. The V end was cut by 1 base, the J end by 6 bases, with 27 bases between. The chain's CDR3 is CASSLVVLDKGINVHGYTF. In DNA, the CDR3 is TGTGCCAGCAGCTTAGTGGTGTTGGACAAGGGAATTAATGTTCATGGCTACACCTTC.

This clone was observed once. This chain connects TRBV27 to TRBJ1-6, with 10 nucleotides matching TRBD1. In germline, CDR1 is MNHEY, CDR2 SMNVEV (reference sequence). This CDR3 is 15 amino acids long. The ends lost 2 bases at V and 8 bases at J; junction bases unmatched: 3. The CDR3 is CASSLLGQGYSPLHF. The DNA of the CDR3 is TGTGCCAGCAGTTTACTGGGACAGGGGTATTCACCCCTCCACTTT.

The V gene is TRBV2, the J gene TRBJ2-1, with 9 nucleotides matching TRBD2. The CDR3 has 13 amino acids. Germline values: CDR1 SNHLY, CDR2 FYNNEI. The J segment lost 5 bases and the V segment lost 5 bases, leaving 1 base of the junction unmatched. CDR3 protein: CASSRLADNEQFF. Written as DNA, the CDR3 is TGTGCCAGCAGTCGACTAGCGGACAATGAGCAGTTCTTC.

This clone appeared a few times. The chain combines TRBV18 with TRBJ2-7, with D possibly TRBD2 on 5 matching bases. Germline CDR1 KGHSH, CDR2 LQKENI. This CDR3 has 13 amino acids. With 5 bases removed from V and 7 bases from J, the gap between germline ends came to 15 bases. The CDR3 region is CASSTRFGEEQYF. Here the CDR3 DNA reads TGTGCCAGCTCAACCCGGTTCGGGGAAGAGCAGTACTTC.

This chain joins TRBV4-2 and TRBJ2-1, with 10 bases identical to TRBD1. V lost 2 bases and J lost 5; bases outside the gene matches: 12. Per germline, CDR1 LGHNA and CDR2 YNFKEQ. This CDR3 has 18 amino acids. CDR3 bases: TGTGCCAGCAGCCAACAGCAACCGGGACAGGGGTCCCACAATGAGCAGTTCTTC. Protein sequence: CASSQQQPGQGSHNEQFF.

The chain employs TRBV29-1 and TRBJ1-1; TRBD1 matches at 12 bases. Germline V CDR1 and CDR2: SQVTM, ANQGSEA. V lost 5 bases to trimming and J lost 0 bases; unmatched junction nucleotides: 4. The CDR3 spans 15 residues. This CDR3 reads CSVSGTGGMNTEAFF. The DNA of the CDR3 is TGCAGCGTTTCCGGGACAGGGGGCATGAACACTGAAGCTTTCTTT. The whole variable domain, filled in from reference TRBV29-1 and TRBJ1-1, reads SAVISQKPSRDICQRGTSLTIQCQVDSQVTMMFWYRQQPGQSLTLIATANQGSEATYESGFVIDKFPISRPNLTFSTLTVSNMSPEDSSIYLCSVSGTGGMNTEAFFGQGTRLTVV.

V usage is TRBV6-5 and J usage is TRBJ2-7; weak D call: TRBD2 (5 bases). This CDR3 is 15 amino acids long. CDR1 is MNHEY, CDR2 SVGAGI, per germline. Trimming took off 6 bases at V and 0 bases at J, with 15 bases between the two ends. The CDR3 is CASRSQTTFSYEQYF. CDR3 nucleotides: TGTGCCAGCAGGTCACAGACTACCTTCTCCTACGAGCAGTACTTC.

The genes are TRBV2 and TRBJ2-2; D possibly corresponds to TRBD2 (5 bases). Germline CDR1 SNHLY, CDR2 FYNNEI. The V gene lost 6 bases and the J gene lost 5 bases, with 13 bases spanning the gap. The CDR3 contains 14 residues. CDR3 sequence reads: CASRSLEGTGELFF. CDR3 nucleotide sequence: TGTGCCAGCAGGTCCTTAGAGGGAACCGGGGAGCTGTTTTTT.

This chain connects TRBV5-4 to TRBJ2-5; tentatively, D is TRBD2 (5 bases). Looked up from germline, CDR1 is SGHNT and CDR2 is YYREEE (reference sequence). The CDR3 covers 15 residues. The V end was cut by 0 bases, the J end by 5 bases, with 14 bases between. CDR3 sequence reads: CASSLDVVERETQYF. In nucleotides, the CDR3 is TGTGCCAGCAGCTTGGATGTCGTCGAGCGGGAGACCCAGTACTTC.

This rearrangement joins TRBV30 to TRBJ2-7; D possibly matches TRBD1 or TRBD2 (5 bases each). The V end was cut by 4 bases, the J end by 9 bases, with 19 bases between. The CDR3 totals 13 residues. The germline V gene encodes CDR1 GTSNPN and CDR2 SVGIG (reference sequence). CDR3 sequence reads: CAWTGQGARGQYF. DNA for the CDR3: TGTGCCTGGACGGGCCAGGGAGCAAGAGGGCAGTACTTC.

The genes are TRBV10-2 and TRBJ2-1; D assignment may be TRBD1 or TRBD2 (5 bases each). Trimming removed 4 bases at V and 4 bases at J, with 20 bases between. This CDR3 has 17 amino acids. The germline V gene encodes CDR1 WSHSY and CDR2 SAAADI. This chain's CDR3 is CASSGLSARGGYNEQFF. For the CDR3, the DNA is TGCGCCAGCAGTGGCCTATCGGCCCGGGGCGGGTACAATGAGCAGTTCTTC.

As for this clone: The sample contains more than one DNA sequence encoding this CDR3. The chain couples TRBV29-1 to TRBJ1-1; D remains ambiguous. Trimming pared 6 bases from V and 1 base from J, leaving 3 bases between. Germline CDR1 SQVTM, CDR2 ANQGSEA. The CDR3 contains 10 residues. The CDR3 spells CSVQNTEAFF. CDR3 bases: TGCAGCGTCCAGAACACTGAAGCTTTCTTT.

This clone was picked up a small number of times. V and J are TRBV6-6 and TRBJ2-7, with 8 bases aligning to TRBD1. The V segment lost 7 bases and the J segment 2 bases; nucleotides outside the gene matches: 7. The germline V gene encodes CDR1 MNHNY and CDR2 SVGAGI (reference sequence). This CDR3 has 14 amino acids. CDR3 in DNA: TGTGCCAGCAATACGGGACAGGTTACCTACGAGCAGTACTTC. Its protein is CASNTGQVTYEQYF.

This chain connects TRBV6-1 to TRBJ1-4; D is perhaps TRBD1 (5 bases). Germline lookup yields CDR1 MNHNS and CDR2 SASEGT. With 2 bases removed from V and 5 bases from J, the gap between germline ends came to 15 bases. The CDR3 spans 16 residues. The CDR3 region has the DNA TGTGCCAGCAGTGAACGGACGGGGGTTAGGAATGAAAAACTGTTTTTT. Its protein is CASSERTGVRNEKLFF.

The V gene is TRBV29-1, the J gene TRBJ1-1; D is undetermined. CDR3 length equals 13 residues. Trimming removed 4 bases at V and 0 bases at J, with 9 bases between. The germline V gene encodes CDR1 SQVTM and CDR2 ANQGSEA. In DNA form, the CDR3 reads TGCAGCGTTGCTCAGGTCATGAACACTGAAGCTTTCTTT. It translates to CSVAQVMNTEAFF.

The J gene is TRBJ2-7, the V gene TRBV14, with TRBD1 identical over 7 bases. Germline V CDR1 and CDR2: SGHDN, FVKESK. CDR3 size: 13 residues. The J segment lost 5 bases and the V segment lost 5 bases, leaving 6 bases of the junction unmatched. DNA for the CDR3: TGTGCCAGCAGCGTACAGGGGAGCCACGAGCAGTACTTC. It yields the protein CASSVQGSHEQYF. Supplemented by reference TRBV14 and TRBJ2-7, the full variable domain reads EAGVTQFPSHSVIEKGQTVTLRCDPISGHDNLYWYRRVMGKEIKFLLHFVKESKQDESGMPNNRFLAERTGGTYSTLKVQPAELEDSGVYFCASSVQGSHEQYFGPGTRLTVT.

The chain uses TRBV10-1 and TRBJ2-2, with 7 bases lining up with TRBD2. V was pared by 7 bases and J by 0 bases, with 2 bases of the junction left unmatched. The CDR3 contains 14 residues. CDR1 and CDR2 from the germline V gene are WNHNN and SYGVQD (reference sequence). The CDR3 nucleotides are TGCGCCAGCACCGGACTAGCGAACACCGGGGAGCTGTTTTTT. Protein product: CASTGLANTGELFF.

The gene calls are TRBV7-9 and TRBJ2-5; 7 bases align to TRBD1. Gene TRBJ2-7 matches the end of the DNA better, so the J call may be wrong. Germline-derived CDR1 and CDR2 are SEHNR and FQNEAQ (reference sequence). The CDR3 runs to 16 residues. CDR3 amino acids: CASSTYRGKIKDEQYF. The DNA for the CDR3 is TGTGCCAGCAGCACTTACAGGGGTAAGATTAAGGACGAGCAGTACTTC.

V and J are TRBV7-9 and TRBJ1-6; tentatively, D is TRBD1 (5 bases). The CDR3 spans 15 residues. CDR1 and CDR2 (germline): SEHNR, FQNEAQ (reference sequence). V was cut by 1 base and J by 5 bases, with 9 bases left in between. CDR3 nucleotide sequence: TGTGCCAGCAGCTTAGGCGGGACCAATAATTCACCCCTCCACTTT. Translated, it gives CASSLGGTNNSPLHF.

The chain uses TRBV12-5 and TRBJ2-2, with TRBD2 matching over 15 bases. CDR1 and CDR2 from the germline V gene are LGHNT and FRNRAP. Trimming removed 0 bases from V and 6 bases from J; junction bases left unmatched: 11. The CDR3 sequence is 20 residues long. CDR3 residues: CASGLVLGLAGGPWAGELFF. CDR3 coding DNA: TGTGCTAGTGGTTTGGTACTCGGACTAGCGGGAGGGCCTTGGGCCGGGGAGCTGTTTTTT.

CDR3 sequence (DNA): TGTGCCAGCTCACCGGCAGGTCGCGGGCCCCAGCATTTT. Amino acids: CASSPAGRGPQHF. The genes are TRBV18 and TRBJ1-5, with no clear D. Trimming stripped 3 bases from V and 9 bases from J, with 12 bases between. In germline, CDR1 is KGHSH, CDR2 LQKENI. This CDR3 is built from 13 residues.

The CDR3 sequence: CASSFDRGDEQYF. CDR3 coding DNA: TGTGCCAGCAGCTTCGACAGGGGAGACGAGCAGTACTTC. The chain joins TRBV5-4 to TRBJ2-7, with 8 bases fitting TRBD1. CDR1 is SGHNT, CDR2 YYREEE, per germline (reference sequence). The V segment lost 2 bases and the J segment 5 bases; nucleotides outside the gene matches: 3. The CDR3 runs 13 residues.